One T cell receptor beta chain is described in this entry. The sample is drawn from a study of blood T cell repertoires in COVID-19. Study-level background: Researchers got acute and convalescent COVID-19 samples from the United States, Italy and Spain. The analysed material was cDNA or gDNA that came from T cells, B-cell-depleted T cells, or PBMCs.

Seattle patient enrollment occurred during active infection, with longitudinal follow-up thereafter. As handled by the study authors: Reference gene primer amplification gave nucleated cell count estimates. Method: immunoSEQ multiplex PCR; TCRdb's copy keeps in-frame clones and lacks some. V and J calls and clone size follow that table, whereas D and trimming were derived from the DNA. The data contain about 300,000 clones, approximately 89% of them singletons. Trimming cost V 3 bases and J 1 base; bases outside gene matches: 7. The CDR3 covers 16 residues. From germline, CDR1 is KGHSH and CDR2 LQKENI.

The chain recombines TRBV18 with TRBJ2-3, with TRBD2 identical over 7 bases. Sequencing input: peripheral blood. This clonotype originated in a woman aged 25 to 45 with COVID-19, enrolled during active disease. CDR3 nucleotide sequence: TGTGCCAGCTCACCTGGGGAGCGGGGCCGCACAGATACGCAGTATTTT. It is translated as CASSPGERGRTDTQYF.